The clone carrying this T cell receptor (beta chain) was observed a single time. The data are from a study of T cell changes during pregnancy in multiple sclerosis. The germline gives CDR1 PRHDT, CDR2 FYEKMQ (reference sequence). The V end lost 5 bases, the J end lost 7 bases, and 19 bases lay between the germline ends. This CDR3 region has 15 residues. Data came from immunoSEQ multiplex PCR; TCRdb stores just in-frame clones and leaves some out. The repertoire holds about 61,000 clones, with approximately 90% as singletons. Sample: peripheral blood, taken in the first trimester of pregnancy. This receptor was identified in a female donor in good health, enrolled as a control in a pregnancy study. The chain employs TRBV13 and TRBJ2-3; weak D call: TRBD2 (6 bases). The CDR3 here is CASSGGSGFRYTQYF. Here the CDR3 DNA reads TGTGCCAGCAGCGGGGGGAGCGGCTTCAGGTATACGCAGTATTTT.